This TCR beta chain was sequenced for a study of blood T cells in healthy people across ages (dated by TCRdb to about 2015). Study-level background: Template switching captured roughly one uniquely barcoded TCR beta cDNA molecule per two T cells in model experiments. Using the same blood draw, the study looked at two additional independent replicas of 1 million unique cDNA reads for two donors, one aged 18 to 29 and the other aged 80 or older. Donors were grouped into four age groups: young (average roughly 17 years), middle-aged (39), aged (62) and long-lived (approximately 82). The study measured age-related changes in TCR beta repertoire diversity using deep sequencing normalized with unique cDNA molecular identifiers. To avoid experimental bias, donors of different ages were spread randomly across the sequencing lanes.

Details on this clonotype: What antigen it recognizes has not been identified. Per-nucleotide qualities are absent, and no much larger clonotype sits a single base away.

Systemically healthy Caucasian individuals from Russia, around 38 in total and aged roughly 6 to 100 years, were included as donors. Around 10 milliliters of peripheral blood were collected from each donor into EDTA-treated Vacutainer tubes. Ficoll-Paque density-gradient centrifugation was used to isolate PBMCs, with at least 6.5 million per sample. Trizol reagent was used to extract total RNA from the PBMCs, yielding at least 6 micrograms per sample. The percentages of naive CD45RAhigh/CD27high T cells were determined by flow cytometry on a PBMC aliquot from every donor. Broader findings and caveats from the paper: As age increased, observed TCR beta diversity per million T cells dropped in a roughly linear way, and a significant reduction was already evident by age around 41. Estimates of total diversity based on one million sequenced T cells were regarded as lower bounds and as underestimates. Compared with the aged group, the long-lived group had more naive CD4+ T cells, fewer expanded clones and increased TCR diversity, suggesting age selection. There was a strong correlation between observed TCR beta diversity and the percentage of naive T cells measured by flow cytometry. Because the CMV infection status of the donors was unknown, age-related changes in expanded clonotypes may potentially have been confounded. Conclusive comparison of naive and antigen-experienced compartments was prevented by the profiling of bulk unsorted PBMCs.

V drops 7 bases and J drops 3 bases, leaving 15 bases in between. The CDR3 spans 14 residues, from the cysteine through the phenylalanine. The CDR3 DNA has 42 bases and is translated from base 1. The germline V gene sets CDR1 to MNHEY and CDR2 to SVGEGT. Library generation was performed with 5' RACE. Sequenced using an Illumina HiSeq 2500. The second PCR ran for roughly 6 to 11 cycles and used a J-beta primer mix along with a sample-barcoded 5' primer. A template-switch 5' adaptor carrying 12 random nucleotides introduced a unique molecular identifier onto each TCR beta cDNA molecule. Each sample yielded at least 2.5 million CDR3-containing paired-end reads. The Mint cDNA synthesis kit, primed by a TRBC-specific oligonucleotide, was used to synthesize first-strand cDNA from all RNA. After uracil-DNA glycosylase treatment, a first 18-cycle PCR used universal primers M1SS and BC2_uni_R on all cDNA. As for the authors' bioinformatics: For normalization, 1 million high-quality reads, each with a distinct molecular identifier, were randomly selected from each sample. Reads with shared molecular identifiers were discarded instead of being binned into consensus sequences. CDR3 identification, clonotype clustering and error correction used MiTCR with a Q25 quality threshold and the strictest error-elimination algorithm. A nonparametric unseen species model with Euler transformation was used to estimate lower-bound total TCR beta diversity. TCRdb reran the public reads through fastp at Q25 and MiXCR, keeping productive beta chains. Merged by CDR3 protein, the rows form single entries marked with the most common genes and DNA. These V and J calls rely on TCRdb rather than the paper's analysis. The table for this sample lists about 1.1 million distinct CDR3 sequences; around two fifths of them were counted only once. The top ten clonotypes cover around 13% of the sample.

Input material: blood. The receptor was isolated from a young man in good health. This chain is built from TRBV6-2 or TRBV6-3 and TRBJ1-2, with TRBD1 as a weak D call on 5 bases. The CDR3 protein sequence reads: CASTHGAVDYGYTF. The sequence in DNA is TGTGCCAGCACCCACGGGGCCGTCGACTATGGCTACACCTTC.